What follows are 23 T cell receptor beta chains derived from one specimen sequenced in a study of OX40 agonist ivuxolimab in advanced cancers. TCRdb's copy holds only in-frame clones and misses some; the assay was immunoSEQ multiplex PCR. The table records 95,000 or so clones, approximately 85% of them present only once. The input for sequencing was CD4+ or CD8+ T cells sorted from blood, taken in a trial of the OX40 agonist ivuxolimab. The receptors originated from an adult with an advanced solid tumor such as melanoma, head and neck, liver or kidney cancer.

This chain joins TRBV7-9 and TRBJ2-7, with TRBD2 matching over 12 bases. V trimming: 5 bases; J trimming: 5 bases; junction bases outside the gene matches: 16. This CDR3 is 18 amino acids long. Germline CDR1 reads SEHNR; CDR2 reads FQNEAQ (reference sequence). DNA for the CDR3: TGTGCCAGCAGCATCCTCCCCTGGGGACTAGCGGGCGTCCACGAGCAGTACTTC. As protein: CASSILPWGLAGVHEQYF.

In its sample, this clone was seen once. This chain links TRBV5-4 with TRBJ2-7; tentative D call: TRBD1 (5 bases). The CDR3 extends over 13 amino acids. The germline gives CDR1 SGHNT, CDR2 YYREEE (reference sequence). Between the trimmed V and J ends, which lost 3 bases and 6 bases, there was a span of 13 bases. CDR3 protein: CASSWRTTGEQYF. The CDR3 coding sequence is TGTGCCAGCAGCTGGCGGACAACTGGCGAGCAGTACTTC.

V is TRBV7-9 and J is TRBJ2-4, with D unclear. The CDR3 totals 14 residues. Germline V lookup: CDR1 SEHNR, CDR2 FQNEAQ (reference sequence). V was shortened by 5 bases and J by 6 bases, with 14 bases between the two germline ends. In nucleotides, the CDR3 is TGTGCCAGCAGCCCAGTAGCCTCTGGAAACATTCAGTACTTC. Encoded protein: CASSPVASGNIQYF.

J is TRBJ1-5 and V is TRBV5-7, with D perhaps matching TRBD1 (6 bases). TRBV5-7 is designated an ORF whose function remains uncertain. This CDR3 is 17 amino acids long. The V and J ends lost 0 bases and 6 bases respectively, with 19 bases between them. The CDR3 reads CASSLELGAPDSQPQHF. For the CDR3, the DNA is TGTGCCAGCAGCTTGGAGCTGGGGGCGCCGGATTCTCAGCCCCAGCATTTT.

This clone was seen just once. The chain is built from TRBV19 and TRBJ1-5; TRBD1 might be the D (6 bases). Germline V gene sequence: CDR1 LNHDA, CDR2 SQIVND (reference sequence). V was clipped by 3 bases and J by 2 bases, with 8 bases between them. This CDR3 has 14 amino acids. The CDR3: CASSIRGRNQPQHF. As DNA, the CDR3 is TGTGCCAGTAGTATCCGGGGGCGCAATCAGCCCCAGCATTTT.

The chain is built from TRBV7-8 and TRBJ2-3; TRBD2 might be the D (6 bases). There are 15 residues in the CDR3. Germline assignment: CDR1 SGHVS and CDR2 FQNEAQ. The V gene lost 4 bases and the J gene lost 5 bases, with 16 bases spanning the gap. The CDR3 here is CASSSGLLLGDTQYF. The CDR3 region has the DNA TGTGCCAGCAGCTCGGGACTCCTGTTGGGAGATACGCAGTATTTT.

The chain uses TRBV19 and TRBJ2-7; D might be TRBD2 (5 bases). Germline V gene sequence: CDR1 LNHDA, CDR2 SQIVND (reference sequence). The CDR3 is 14 amino acids. The germline V and J ends were trimmed by 3 bases and 2 bases, with 11 bases remaining between them. DNA of the CDR3: TGTGCCAGTAGTATGTATCTGACTACCTACGAGCAGTACTTC. Its protein is CASSMYLTTYEQYF.

The CDR3 sequence is CASSPDGTAISGNTIYF. CDR3 bases: TGTGCCAGCAGCCCAGACGGGACAGCGATCTCTGGAAACACCATATATTTT. V usage is TRBV9 and J usage is TRBJ1-3; 7 nucleotides line up with TRBD1. The CDR3 has 17 amino acids. CDR1 and CDR2 from the germline V gene are SGDLS and YYNGEE. Trimming cost V 4 bases and J 0 bases; bases outside gene matches: 10.

This chain joins TRBV6-5 and TRBJ2-7; possibly TRBD1 or TRBD2 for D (5 bases each). This CDR3 region has 13 residues. Germline-derived CDR1 and CDR2 are MNHEY and SVGAGI. Trimming left V 6 bases short and J 6 bases short, with 15 bases between. The CDR3 is CASSSLGVSEQYF. As DNA, the CDR3 is TGTGCCAGCAGCTCCTTGGGGGTCTCCGAGCAGTACTTC.

This rearrangement joins TRBV10-3 to TRBJ1-1; D uncertain. V dropped 3 bases and J dropped 1 base, with 6 bases sitting between them. The CDR3 runs 13 residues. Germline V CDR1 and CDR2: ENHRY, SYGVKD. The DNA of the CDR3 is TGTGCCATCAGTGACTTAGAGAACACTGAAGCTTTCTTT. It encodes CAISDLENTEAFF.

The chain uses TRBV12-5 and TRBJ2-1; 13 bases align to TRBD2. Germline V CDR1 and CDR2: LGHNT, FRNRAP. The CDR3 runs to 19 residues. The V segment lost 0 bases and the J segment 10 bases; nucleotides outside the gene matches: 15. CDR3 DNA: TGTGCTAGTGGTTTGGTACGGGACGGACTAGCGGGAGTGTTTGTCGAGCAGTTCTTC. Amino acids: CASGLVRDGLAGVFVEQFF.

The rearrangement links TRBV11-2 to TRBJ2-3; 8 bases map to TRBD2. In germline, CDR1 is SGHAT, CDR2 FQNNGV. V shed 4 bases and J 3 bases; nucleotides not matched to a gene: 3. CDR3 size: 14 residues. CDR3 sequence reads: CASSSGGETDTQYF. CDR3 sequence (DNA): TGTGCCAGCAGCTCCGGGGGGGAAACAGATACGCAGTATTTT.

The chain couples TRBV21-1 to TRBJ2-7; the table's D call, TRBD2, has no DNA check behind it. TRBV21-1 is termed a pseudogene. The CDR3 totals 13 residues. The CDR3 bases are TGTGCCAGCAGGCCCGGGATCCCCTACGAGCAGTACTTC. Translating it yields CASRPGIPYEQYF.

This clone was detected only a few times. The chain uses TRBV7-9 and TRBJ1-5; no clear D. The germline gives CDR1 SEHNR, CDR2 FQNEAQ (reference sequence). Trimming took 4 bases from V and 1 from J, leaving 5 bases between them. CDR3 length: 13 residues. CDR3 sequence reads: CASSWQSNQPQHF. The CDR3 nucleotides read TGTGCCAGCAGCTGGCAGAGCAATCAGCCCCAGCATTTT. Drawing the rest from reference TRBV7-9 and TRBJ1-5, the complete variable domain is DTGVSQNPRHKITKRGQNVTFRCDPISEHNRLYWYRQTLGQGPEFLTYFQNEAQLEKSRLLSDRFSAERPKGSFSTLEIQRTEQGDSAMYLCASSWQSNQPQHFGDGTRLSIL.

The chain uses TRBV7-9 and TRBJ2-3; D may be TRBD1 (6 bases). Trimming removed 10 bases from V and 2 bases from J, with 19 bases in between. CDR1 and CDR2 from the germline V gene are SEHNR and FQNEAQ (reference sequence). This CDR3 region has 15 residues. CDR3 sequence: CATRRGGTITDTQYF. For the CDR3, the DNA is TGTGCCACCAGGAGAGGGGGTACTATCACAGATACGCAGTATTTT.

This clone turned up a few times. The chain has TRBV5-1 and TRBJ2-7, with TRBD2 identical over 11 bases. Germline V gene sequence: CDR1 SGHRS, CDR2 YFSETQ. Trimming removed 0 bases from V and 2 bases from J; junction bases left unmatched: 4. This CDR3 comprises 16 residues. CDR3 sequence: CASSLDLAGGPYEQYF. The CDR3 nucleotides read TGCGCCAGCAGCTTGGATCTAGCGGGAGGACCCTACGAGCAGTACTTC.

This chain links TRBV28 with TRBJ2-1; TRBD1 might be the D (5 bases). The CDR3 runs to 14 residues. Trimming removed 6 bases from V and 4 bases from J, with 13 bases in between. Germline lookup yields CDR1 MDHEN and CDR2 SYDVKM. The CDR3 nucleotides read TGTGCCAGCAGAGGGGATTCTAGATACAATGAGCAGTTCTTC. This encodes CASRGDSRYNEQFF.

The chain links TRBV6-1 to TRBJ2-6; D may be TRBD1 (5 bases). CDR1 and CDR2 from the germline V gene are MNHNS and SASEGT. The CDR3 loop spans 12 amino acids. The CDR3 loop reads CARGSGANVLTF. The DNA of the CDR3 is TGTGCTAGGGGTTCTGGGGCCAACGTCCTGACTTTC.

This chain joins TRBV30 and TRBJ2-7; 8 bases map to TRBD1. The germline gives CDR1 GTSNPN, CDR2 SVGIG (reference sequence). This CDR3 is built from 14 residues. The J segment lost 1 base and the V segment lost 0 bases, leaving 2 bases of the junction unmatched. The CDR3 reads CAWSVGQESYEQYF. Here the CDR3 DNA reads TGTGCCTGGAGTGTGGGACAGGAGTCCTACGAGCAGTACTTC.

The chain couples TRBV5-1 to TRBJ2-7, with D possibly being TRBD1 (6 bases). Germline-derived CDR1 and CDR2 are SGHRS and YFSETQ. CDR3 size: 13 residues. The V end was cut by 4 bases, the J end by 3 bases, with 11 bases between. Here the CDR3 reads CASSQGYSYEQYF. As DNA, the CDR3 is TGCGCCAGCAGCCAGGGGTACAGCTACGAGCAGTACTTC. Supplemented by reference TRBV5-1 and TRBJ2-7, the full variable domain reads KAGVTQTPRYLIKTRGQQVTLSCSPISGHRSVSWYQQTPGQGLQFLFEYFSETQRNKGNFPGRFSGRQFSNSRSEMNVSTLELGDSALYLCASSQGYSYEQYFGPGTRLTVT.

The chain couples TRBV28 to TRBJ1-2; D remains ambiguous. CDR3 length equals 12 residues. CDR1 is MDHEN and CDR2 is SYDVKM in the germline V gene. V lost 5 bases and J 1 base, leaving 5 bases between the germline ends. The CDR3 loop reads CASSPNNYGYTF. The CDR3 nucleotides read TGTGCCAGCAGTCCAAATAACTATGGCTACACCTTC.

V and J are TRBV19 and TRBJ2-7; D gene uncertain. The germline V gene has CDR1 LNHDA and CDR2 SQIVND (reference sequence). CDR3 length: 14 residues. The germline V and J ends were trimmed by 3 bases and 3 bases, with 12 bases remaining between them. The CDR3 DNA reads TGTGCCAGTAGTATGGTGGGGTCCAACTACGAGCAGTACTTC. Its protein product is CASSMVGSNYEQYF.

This sequence joins TRBV11-3 and TRBJ2-7; 7 bases line up with TRBD1. The CDR3 is 12 residues long. Trimming took 8 bases from V and 5 from J; bases not matched to a gene: 6. Germline V gene data show CDR1 as SGHNT and CDR2 as YENEEA. In DNA, the CDR3 is TGTGCCAGCTTAGGGACAGCGAACGAGCAGTACTTC. Translating it yields CASLGTANEQYF.